A single T cell receptor beta chain is shown here with its context. The data originate from a study of cytomegalovirus exposure and HLA in healthy donors. The CDR3 spans 16 residues. The V gene's germline CDR1 is MGHRA and CDR2 YSYEKL. The V and J ends lost 1 base and 5 bases, in that order; junction bases with no gene match: 7. This PCR relied on a set of 60 Vbeta primers and 13 Jbeta primers. The repertoire was sequenced with immunoSEQ multiplex PCR; TCRdb's copy has only in-frame clones and lacks some. The data show roughly 200,000 clones, 80% to 85% seen once. The J gene is TRBJ2-1, the V gene TRBV4-1; 8 bases are a match to TRBD2. The sequence derives from a man in his fifties in good health and CMV-seronegative. Material for sequencing was PBMCs. CDR3 sequence reads: CASSQAGGQGHNEQFF. In DNA, the CDR3 is TGCGCCAGCAGCCAAGCGGGAGGGCAAGGACACAATGAGCAGTTCTTC.